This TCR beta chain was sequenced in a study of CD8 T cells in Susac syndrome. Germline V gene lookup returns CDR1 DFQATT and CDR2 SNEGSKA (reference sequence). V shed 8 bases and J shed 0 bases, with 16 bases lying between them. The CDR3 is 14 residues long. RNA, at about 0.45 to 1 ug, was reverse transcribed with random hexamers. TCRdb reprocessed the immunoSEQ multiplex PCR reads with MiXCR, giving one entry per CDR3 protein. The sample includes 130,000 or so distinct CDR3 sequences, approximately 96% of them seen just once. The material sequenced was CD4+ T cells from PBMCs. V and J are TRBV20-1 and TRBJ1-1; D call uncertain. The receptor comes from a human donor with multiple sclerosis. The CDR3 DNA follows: TGCAGTCCTAAGACGGGAACCATGAACACTGAAGCTTTCTTT. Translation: CSPKTGTMNTEAFF.